This entry concerns a single T cell receptor (beta chain). The sample belongs to a study of cytomegalovirus exposure and HLA in healthy donors. This PCR relied on a set of 60 Vbeta primers and 13 Jbeta primers. Repertoires were generated with immunoSEQ multiplex PCR, while TCRdb's copy carries only in-frame clones and drops some. The table records more than 95,000 clones, under 90% of them present only once. V was shortened by 3 bases and J by 3 bases, with 11 bases between the two germline ends. CDR3 length equals 13 residues. Per germline, CDR1 GTSNPN and CDR2 SVGIG (reference sequence). Sample: PBMCs. The J gene is TRBJ1-2, the V gene TRBV30; D perhaps matches TRBD1 (6 bases). The source is a middle-aged woman in good health and CMV-seropositive. The CDR3 DNA reads as TGTGCCTGGAGACGACAGGTGGACTATGGCTACACCTTC. This gives the protein CAWRRQVDYGYTF. Complete variable domain (other parts from reference TRBV30 and TRBJ1-2): SQTIHQWPATLVQPVGSPLSLECTVEGTSNPNLYWYRQAAGRGLQLLFYSVGIGQISSEVPQNLSASRPQDRQFILSSKKLLLSDSGFYLCAWRRQVDYGYTFGSGTRLTVV.